This T cell receptor beta chain was documented in a study of CD8 T cells in Susac syndrome. The CDR3 consists of 16 residues. The V and J ends lost 2 bases and 0 bases respectively, with 11 bases between them. After extraction with the RNeasy kit, about 0.45 to 1 ug of the RNA was reverse transcribed using random hexamers. TCR beta CDR3 was amplified by immunoSEQ covering 54 Vbeta and 13 Jbeta. TCRdb called the immunoSEQ multiplex PCR reads again in MiXCR, with one record for every CDR3 protein. This table holds 100,000 to 150,000 distinct CDR3 sequences, about 95% found once. The sequenced sample was CD8+ T cells from PBMCs. The TCR originated in a human donor with Susac syndrome. J is TRBJ1-5 and V is TRBV12-3 or TRBV12-4; unclear D gene. This CDR3 reads CASSLNSAYSNQPQHF. The CDR3 DNA is TGTGCCAGCAGTTTAAACAGCGCTTATAGCAATCAGCCCCAGCATTTT.